The rows below give T cell receptor beta chains drawn from one sample of a study of shared clonotypes between healthy human individuals. Method: immunoSEQ multiplex PCR; TCRdb's copy keeps in-frame clones and lacks some. The table lists roughly 2.2 million clones, less than 95% of them singletons. The sample consisted of naive CD4+ T cells from PBMCs. Every receptor here comes from a man younger than 35 in good health. Some clones in this sample may be carry-over from other donors' samples. Both conserved end residues are part of each CDR3. A D gene is named only where the DNA matches it firmly. Clone sizes are given selectively: once, few, many, or a class where the clone is expanded.

D gene	V gene	CDR3 length	J gene	clone size	CDR3 DNA	CDR3 protein
-	TRBV9	14	TRBJ2-2	-	TGTGCCAGCAGCCCAGTGGCCAGCACCGGGGAGCTGTTTTTT	CASSPVASTGELFF
-	TRBV5-4	14	TRBJ2-5	-	TGTGCCAGCAGCTTGGGGGGGCTCCAAGAGACCCAGTACTTC	CASSLGGLQETQYF
-	TRBV6-1	14	TRBJ1-1	-	TGTGCCAGCGCCGCGGGGGTGGGGAACACTGAAGCTTTCTTT	CASAAGVGNTEAFF
-	TRBV29-1	11	TRBJ1-1	few	TGCAGCGTTGAAGATCCAGTTGAAGCTTTCTTT	CSVEDPVEAFF
-	TRBV28	14	TRBJ1-5	-	TGTGCCAGCAGTTCACAGACTTTCAATCAGCCCCAGCATTTT	CASSSQTFNQPQHF
-	TRBV13	15	TRBJ2-7	-	TGTGCCAGCAGCTTGGCTCCGGACAGAAACTACGAGCAGTACTTC	CASSLAPDRNYEQYF
TRBD1	TRBV6-5	12	TRBJ2-7	-	TGTGCCAGCAGCCGGGACAGCAACGAGCAGTACTTC	CASSRDSNEQYF
-	TRBV7-9	12	TRBJ1-5	once	TGTGCCAGCAGCCCCCAAAATCAGCCCCAGCATTTT	CASSPQNQPQHF
TRBD2	TRBV14	15	TRBJ2-1	-	TGTGCCAGCAGACCGGGACTAGCGGGAGTAAATGAGCAGTTCTTC	CASRPGLAGVNEQFF
-	TRBV5-1	14	TRBJ2-2	-	TGCGCCAGCAGCTTGGCCGTGGTGACCGGGGAGCTGTTTTTT	CASSLAVVTGELFF
TRBD1	TRBV28	12	TRBJ1-1	-	TGTGCCAGCAACCGACAGGGGTGGTGGGCTTTCTTT	CASNRQGWWAFF
-	TRBV15	12	TRBJ2-3	-	TGTGCCACCGACATGGGGGCAGATACGCAGTATTTT	CATDMGADTQYF
-	TRBV28	12	TRBJ1-4	once	TGTGCCAGCAGGGACAGCGGTGAAAAACTGTTTTTT	CASRDSGEKLFF
-	TRBV10-1	14	TRBJ1-1	-	TGCGCCAGCAGTGTGTCGGGGAAGAACACTGAAGCTTTCTTT	CASSVSGKNTEAFF
TRBD1	TRBV29-1	15	TRBJ2-2	-	TGCAGCGTTGAGCCGGGACAGGGGAACACCGGGGAGCTGTTTTTT	CSVEPGQGNTGELFF
TRBD1	TRBV6-6	14	TRBJ2-1	-	TGTGCCAGCAGTGACAGACAGGGGGGCAATGAGCAGTTCTTC	CASSDRQGGNEQFF
TRBD2	TRBV10-1	15	TRBJ2-1	-	TGCGCCAGCAGTGAGTCGACGGGTAGCGGGTCGGGTCAGTTCTTC	CASSESTGSGSGQFF
-	TRBV29-1	13	TRBJ2-1	-	TGCAGCGTATCCAGGGTGGCTTACAATGAGCAGTTCTTC	CSVSRVAYNEQFF
-	TRBV6-5	12	TRBJ2-7	-	TGTGCCAGCAGCTCAGGCTCGAGCGAGCAGTACTTC	CASSSGSSEQYF
TRBD2	TRBV5-1	16	TRBJ2-3	-	TGCGCCAGCAGCTTGGCTCCGGGAGGGCCCACAGATACGCAGTATTTT	CASSLAPGGPTDTQYF
-	TRBV30	17	TRBJ2-6	-	TGTGCCTGGGAGAGGGGGGGCAGGCGCCCTGGGGCCAACGTCCTGACTTTC	CAWERGGRRPGANVLTF
-	TRBV28	12	TRBJ2-1	-	TGTGCCAGCAGTTCAACGGGCTATGAGCAGTTCTTC	CASSSTGYEQFF
-	TRBV7-2	15	TRBJ1-5	-	TGTGCCAGCAGCTTAGGGTCCCCCAGGGATCAGCCCCAGCATTTT	CASSLGSPRDQPQHF
-	TRBV6-1	12	TRBJ1-2	-	TGTGCCAGCGCTGGAGGACCCTATGGCTACACCTTC	CASAGGPYGYTF
-	TRBV10-2	16	TRBJ1-3	-	TGCGCCAGCAGTGAGGGGTCGGATAACTCTGGAAACACCATATATTTT	CASSEGSDNSGNTIYF
-	TRBV5-4	18	TRBJ1-1	-	TGTGCCAGCAGCTTGACCAGGGGAGGGGCAGGGACGAACACTGAAGCTTTCTTT	CASSLTRGGAGTNTEAFF
-	TRBV20-1	11	TRBJ2-5	-	TGCAGTGCCCGGACCAAAGAGACCCAGTACTTC	CSARTKETQYF
TRBD2	TRBV5-4	15	TRBJ2-7	-	TGTGCCAGCAGCATATCCGGGACTAGCGGTTACGAGCAGTACTTC	CASSISGTSGYEQYF
-	TRBV6-5	14	TRBJ2-3	-	TGTGCCAGCAGGTGGGACACGACCACAGATACGCAGTATTTT	CASRWDTTTDTQYF
-	TRBV6-1	15	TRBJ2-3	-	TGTGCCAGCACCCCTCTAGCGTCTAGCACAGATACGCAGTATTTT	CASTPLASSTDTQYF
-	TRBV5-1	14	TRBJ2-2	-	TGCGCCAGCAGCTTGATCTTTGTAGGCGGGGAGCTGTTTTTT	CASSLIFVGGELFF
-	TRBV7-3	13	TRBJ2-1	-	TGTGCCAGCAGCCCACGCTTCCCTAGTGAGCAGTTCTTC	CASSPRFPSEQFF
TRBD2	TRBV7-3	17	TRBJ2-1	-	TGTGCCAGCAGCCGGGAGACTAGCGGGAGGACCTACAATGAGCAGTTCTTC	CASSRETSGRTYNEQFF
-	TRBV28	13	TRBJ2-2	-	TGTGCCAGCCCGTCACGTAACACCGGGGAGCTGTTTTTT	CASPSRNTGELFF
TRBD2	TRBV2	18	TRBJ2-7	-	TGTGCCAGCAGTCATCCCGGGACTAGCGGGATGTACTACTACGAGCAGTACTTC	CASSHPGTSGMYYYEQYF
TRBD1	TRBV5-1	16	TRBJ2-3	-	TGCGCCAGCAGCTGGAGTGGACAGGGAAGCACAGATACGCAGTATTTT	CASSWSGQGSTDTQYF
TRBD2	TRBV4-1	16	TRBJ2-1	-	TGCGCCAGCAGCCCGATAACTAGCGGGAGGTACAATGAGCAGTTCTTC	CASSPITSGRYNEQFF
-	TRBV28	14	TRBJ1-6	-	TGTGCCAGCAGTTCTCGCAGGGCTAATTCACCCCTCCACTTT	CASSSRRANSPLHF